The clone carrying this TCR beta chain was seen many times. The CDR3 contains 17 residues. The germline gives CDR1 SGHTA, CDR2 FQGNSA. J gave up 4 bases and V 1 base, and 5 bases lay outside the gene matches. This sample is drawn from a study of early T cells in non-severe SARS-CoV-2 infection. Study information: With bulk RNA from unsorted whole blood as input, sequencing yielded unpaired chains.

Each CDR3 protein gets one entry after TCRdb re-called the 5' RACE reads with MiXCR. The sample lists tens of thousands of distinct CDR3 sequences; 5.5% to 8% were seen once. The material sequenced was whole blood, taken at baseline. The gene calls are TRBV7-2 and TRBJ2-4; 12 bases fit TRBD2. This receptor was taken from an adult who was a healthcare worker with PCR-confirmed SARS-CoV-2 infection or an uninfected control (not recorded which). CDR3 coding DNA: TGTGCCAGCAGCTTAGTCCCCCTAGCGGGGGGGAAAAACATTCAGTACTTC. Residues: CASSLVPLAGGKNIQYF.